This T cell receptor (beta chain) was recovered during a study of T cell responses to AZD1222 COVID-19 vaccine. Overall study: Second doses at about 4 or about 12 weeks were pooled. Study conclusions and caveats: An increase in Spike-specific TCR breadth and depth was observed after two AZD1222 doses. Females made up more of the donors, who were largely white British, and clonal diversity may have come out too low.

About this clone itself: Antigen: not known.

Data came from immunoSEQ multiplex PCR; TCRdb stores just in-frame clones and leaves some out. The sample shows tens of thousands of clones, 89% of them seen only once. This CDR3 comprises 14 residues. V was trimmed by 0 bases and J by 9 bases, leaving 12 bases between them. CDR1 and CDR2 (germline): LGHDT, YNNKEL (reference sequence). The material sequenced was peripheral blood, taken on day 0 of AZD1222 vaccination. The origin of this receptor is an adult in good health. This chain uses TRBV3-1 (or the pseudogene TRBV3-2) with TRBJ2-1; D unclear. The DNA of the CDR3 is TGTGCCAGCAGCCAAGAACCGAGATCGGGTGAGCAGTTCTTC. Amino acids: CASSQEPRSGEQFF.